The 28 T cell receptor beta chains given below trace back to one sample, sequenced in a study of memory CD4+ T cells and cytomegalovirus serostatus. Single viable CD3+CD4+CD8-CD45RO+ cells were sorted as the memory CD4+ T cells. Generated by immunoSEQ multiplex PCR, the TCRdb table keeps only in-frame clones and is missing some. The sample shows about 56,000 clones, 60% to 75% of them seen only once. Specimen: memory CD4+ T cells from blood. These receptors were taken from an adult in good health and CMV-seropositive.

This clone was counted between two and nine times. This chain uses TRBV27 with TRBJ2-1; D is unresolved. V was trimmed by 3 bases and J by 2 bases, leaving 8 bases between them. The CDR3 totals 14 residues. Germline CDR1 reads MNHEY; CDR2 reads SMNVEV (reference sequence). This CDR3 is CASSFEVPYNEQFF. In DNA, the CDR3 is TGTGCCAGCAGTTTCGAAGTCCCCTACAATGAGCAGTTCTTC.

The chain is built from TRBV7-7 and TRBJ2-5; 9 bases match TRBD1. Trimming took 5 bases from V and 4 from J; bases not matched to a gene: 11. Looked up from germline, CDR1 is SSHAT and CDR2 is FNYEAQ (reference sequence). This CDR3 contains 16 residues. CDR3 in amino acids: CASSPGTGLTTETQYF. The CDR3 DNA reads TGTGCCAGCAGCCCCGGGACAGGGCTCACCACAGAGACCCAGTACTTC.

The chain uses TRBV5-6 and TRBJ2-5; 9 bases map to TRBD2. Germline V gene lookup returns CDR1 SGHDT and CDR2 YYEEEE. This CDR3 is built from 18 residues. Germline trimming cut 1 base from V and 3 bases from J; bases unmatched to any gene: 13. This CDR3 reads CASSLFRTTLAGKETQYF. CDR3 coding DNA: TGTGCCAGCAGCTTGTTCCGAACGACCCTAGCGGGAAAAGAGACCCAGTACTTC. The full variable domain, rest sourced from reference TRBV5-6 and TRBJ2-5, is DAGVTQSPTHLIKTRGQQVTLRCSPKSGHDTVSWYQQALGQGPQFIFQYYEEEERQRGNFPDRFSGHQFPNYSSELNVNALLLGDSALYLCASSLFRTTLAGKETQYFGPGTRLLVL.

The DNA for the CDR3 is TGTGCCAGCAGCTTATCACGGCGGCGCCCCTACGAGCAGTACTTC. Its protein is CASSLSRRRPYEQYF. The genes are TRBV5-6 and TRBJ2-7; no clear D gene. V was pared by 2 bases and J by 2 bases, with 14 bases between. The V gene's germline CDR1 is SGHDT and CDR2 YYEEEE. The CDR3 runs to 15 residues.

V and J are TRBV19 and TRBJ2-3; 9 bases agree with TRBD2. With 7 bases clipped from V and 4 bases from J, the junction kept 12 bases outside the gene matches. This CDR3 has 16 residues. Germline V gene lookup returns CDR1 LNHDA and CDR2 SQIVND (reference sequence). DNA of the CDR3: TGTGCCAGTACCCTCACCTCAGGCGGGGGGGCAGATACGCAGTATTTT. Amino acids: CASTLTSGGGADTQYF.

The gene calls are TRBV15 and TRBJ2-7; D is possibly TRBD1 (5 bases). CDR1 LNHNV and CDR2 YYDKDF come from the germline V gene (reference sequence). V was cut by 0 bases and J by 3 bases, with 12 bases left in between. CDR3 length equals 15 residues. The CDR3 DNA reads TGTGCCACCAGCAGAGATCCCCAGGGCAGCTACGAGCAGTACTTC. This translates into CATSRDPQGSYEQYF. The full variable domain, rest sourced from reference TRBV15 and TRBJ2-7, is DAMVIQNPRYQVTQFGKPVTLSCSQTLNHNVMYWYQQKSSQAPKLLFHYYDKDFNNEADTPDNFQSRRPNTSFCFLDIRSPGLGDTAMYLCATSRDPQGSYEQYFGPGTRLTVT.

The rearrangement links TRBV7-9 to TRBJ1-1; D is uncertain. The CDR3 totals 14 residues. Trimming took off 2 bases at V and 4 bases at J, with 11 bases between the two ends. Germline V gene sequence: CDR1 SEHNR, CDR2 FQNEAQ (reference sequence). CDR3 nucleotides: TGTGCCAGCAGCTTAACGGAGACGTTCACTGAAGCTTTCTTT. Encoded protein: CASSLTETFTEAFF.

This sequence joins TRBV7-9 and TRBJ2-3; 7 nucleotides agree with TRBD2. V dropped 4 bases and J dropped 8; count of bases not matched to a gene: 9. This CDR3 is 14 amino acids long. The V gene's germline CDR1 is SEHNR and CDR2 FQNEAQ (reference sequence). CDR3 nucleotides: TGTGCCAGCAGCTCCACTAGCGATCGGGGTACGCAGTATTTT. The encoded protein is CASSSTSDRGTQYF.

The rearrangement uses TRBV7-8 and TRBJ2-3; 7 nucleotides align to TRBD2. CDR1 is SGHVS, CDR2 FQNEAQ, per germline. V dropped 4 bases and J dropped 4; count of bases not matched to a gene: 14. The CDR3 loop spans 17 amino acids. The CDR3 is CASSSGGRRGPADTQYF. In DNA, the CDR3 is TGTGCCAGCAGCTCCGGGGGGAGGAGGGGCCCTGCAGATACGCAGTATTTT.

The genes are TRBV11-2 and TRBJ1-1; D gene unclear. The CDR3 totals 13 residues. Germline-derived CDR1 and CDR2 are SGHAT and FQNNGV. The V and J ends lost 2 bases and 4 bases respectively, with 8 bases between them. Here the CDR3 reads CASSLSVATEAFF. The CDR3 coding sequence is TGTGCCAGCAGCTTATCGGTGGCCACTGAAGCTTTCTTT.

This clone has a single count. This rearrangement joins TRBV7-2 to TRBJ2-4, with D unclear. V was pared by 5 bases and J by 12 bases, with 17 bases between. CDR3 size: 13 residues. Per the germline V gene, CDR1 is SGHTA and CDR2 is FQGNSA. CDR3 sequence: CASSPRVESTQYF. CDR3 sequence (DNA): TGTGCCAGCAGCCCAAGGGTAGAAAGTACTCAGTACTTC.

This chain links TRBV28 with TRBJ1-2; D may be TRBD1 (5 bases). CDR1 and CDR2 from the germline V gene are MDHEN and SYDVKM. The V and J ends lost 4 bases and 5 bases respectively, with 14 bases between them. CDR3 size: 14 residues. CDR3 nucleotides: TGTGCCAGCAGTTCCAACGGACATGGGTATGGCTACACCTTC. It translates to CASSSNGHGYGYTF.

This chain connects TRBV19 to TRBJ2-7; 7 bases agree with TRBD2. Unmatched junction bases numbered 5, after V lost 3 bases and J lost 0 bases. The CDR3 is made up of 15 amino acids. From germline, CDR1 is LNHDA and CDR2 SQIVND (reference sequence). The CDR3 region is CASSMAGGSSYEQYF. The CDR3 bases are TGTGCCAGTAGTATGGCTGGCGGGAGCTCCTACGAGCAGTACTTC.

The chain carries TRBV18 and TRBJ1-5, with D possibly being TRBD1 (6 bases). CDR3 length: 17 amino acids. Germline-derived CDR1 and CDR2 are KGHSH and LQKENI. V was shortened by 2 bases and J by 0 bases, with 14 bases between the two germline ends. CDR3 DNA sequence: TGTGCCAGCTCACCAGGAGGGGGGGGATATAGCAATCAGCCCCAGCATTTT. This codes for CASSPGGGGYSNQPQHF.

As to this clone: This same CDR3 is encoded by further DNA sequences in the sample. The chain joins TRBV28 to TRBJ2-5, with TRBD2 identical over 14 bases. In germline, CDR1 is MDHEN, CDR2 SYDVKM. V shed 5 bases and J 5 bases; nucleotides not matched to a gene: 4. The CDR3 is 15 amino acids. CDR3 loop: CASSGLAGGEETQYF. CDR3 nucleotide sequence: TGTGCCAGCAGTGGACTAGCGGGAGGTGAGGAGACCCAGTACTTC.

V and J are TRBV6-1 and TRBJ1-3, with 7 positions matching TRBD1. J lost 6 bases, V lost 6 bases, and 5 bases had no gene match. This CDR3 spans 13 amino acids. CDR1 is MNHNS and CDR2 is SASEGT in the germline V gene. For the CDR3, the DNA is TGTGCCAGCAGCAGGGGGATAGAAAACACCATATATTTT. Protein product: CASSRGIENTIYF.

This clone was seen a handful of times. The rearrangement uses TRBV5-6 and TRBJ1-2; 7 bases line up with TRBD1. After removal of 4 bases from V and 2 bases from J, the junction contained 8 bases not matched to a gene. Germline V lookup: CDR1 SGHDT, CDR2 YYEEEE. The CDR3 is 15 amino acids. The CDR3 here is CASSTRQGLNYGYTF. For the CDR3, the DNA is TGTGCCAGCAGCACCCGACAGGGCCTCAACTATGGCTACACCTTC.

The V and J genes are TRBV2 and TRBJ2-3; TRBD1 agrees at 7 bases. The CDR3 loop spans 15 amino acids. With 5 bases clipped from V and 2 bases from J, the junction kept 7 bases outside the gene matches. Germline V gene data show CDR1 as SNHLY and CDR2 as FYNNEI. The CDR3 loop reads CASSPLGQYTDTQYF. The CDR3, as DNA: TGTGCCAGCAGTCCCCTGGGACAGTACACAGATACGCAGTATTTT.

This chain joins TRBV28 and TRBJ2-2; D possibly corresponds to TRBD2 (6 bases). V dropped 8 bases and J dropped 4 bases, with 17 bases sitting between them. CDR1 MDHEN and CDR2 SYDVKM come from the germline V gene. The CDR3 spans 15 residues. The CDR3 loop reads CASGAGGKSTGELFF. The CDR3 nucleotides read TGTGCCAGCGGAGCGGGTGGGAAGAGCACCGGGGAGCTGTTTTTT.

The gene calls are TRBV18 and TRBJ2-5; 7 nucleotides line up with TRBD1. Germline V gene lookup returns CDR1 KGHSH and CDR2 LQKENI. Trimming took 2 bases from V and 3 from J; bases not matched to a gene: 9. CDR3 length: 16 residues. The CDR3 DNA follows: TGTGCCAGCTCACCAAACAGCCTGGGGACAGAAGAGACCCAGTACTTC. Its protein product is CASSPNSLGTEETQYF.

The V and J genes are TRBV5-1 and TRBJ1-1; 10 bases fit TRBD1. The CDR3 is 17 amino acids. V gave up 4 bases and J gave up 1 base; unmatched junction bases: 10. Germline CDR1 SGHRS, CDR2 YFSETQ. The CDR3 loop reads CASSLAPGTGANTEAFF. The DNA of the CDR3 is TGCGCCAGCAGCCTAGCCCCAGGGACAGGGGCGAACACTGAAGCTTTCTTT.

The chain links TRBV30 to TRBJ2-2, with D tentatively TRBD2 (5 bases). The germline V gene has CDR1 GTSNPN and CDR2 SVGIG (reference sequence). Trimming shortened V by 7 bases and J by 3 bases, and 15 bases separated the two germline ends. This CDR3 is 14 amino acids long. The CDR3 bases are TGTGCCTCCGCTCGGGGATACGACACCGGGGAGCTGTTTTTT. This codes for CASARGYDTGELFF.

This clone turned up a few times. The rearrangement links TRBV10-3 to TRBJ2-7; D remains ambiguous. Germline loops: CDR1 ENHRY, CDR2 SYGVKD. Trimming took 0 bases from V and 5 from J, leaving 11 bases between them. The CDR3 spans 14 residues. The CDR3 DNA is TGTGCCATCAGTGAGTCGGATAGAAGGGACGAGCAGTACTTC. It specifies CAISESDRRDEQYF.

The chain employs TRBV18 and TRBJ1-1; 11 nucleotides align to TRBD1. The germline V gene encodes CDR1 KGHSH and CDR2 LQKENI. V was pared by 6 bases and J by 7 bases, with 10 bases of the junction left unmatched. This CDR3 contains 15 residues. DNA for the CDR3: TGTGCCAGCTCTCCCGCTGGGACAGGGGGTTTTGAAGCTTTCTTT. This codes for CASSPAGTGGFEAFF.

CDR3 DNA: TGCGCCAGCAGTACCATACCGGGACAGGGGGCGGATGGCTACACCTTC. Protein: CASSTIPGQGADGYTF. The chain is built from TRBV5-1 and TRBJ1-2; TRBD1 matches at 12 bases. Germline V gene lookup returns CDR1 SGHRS and CDR2 YFSETQ. V lost 5 bases, J lost 6 bases, and 11 bases stayed unmatched. The CDR3 contains 16 residues.

This clone was observed a few times. The J gene is TRBJ2-2, the V gene TRBV19; 9 positions match TRBD1. This CDR3 spans 15 amino acids. The germline CDR1 and CDR2 sequences are LNHDA and SQIVND (reference sequence). The V and J ends lost 6 bases and 5 bases, in that order; junction bases with no gene match: 7. CDR3 region: CASRPGTGMTGELFF. The CDR3 bases are TGTGCCAGTAGGCCCGGGACAGGGATGACCGGGGAGCTGTTTTTT. Together with reference TRBV19 and TRBJ2-2, the CDR3 gives the full variable domain: DGGITQSPKYLFRKEGQNVTLSCEQNLNHDAMYWYRQDPGQGLRLIYYSQIVNDFQKGDIAEGYSVSREKKESFPLTVTSAQKNPTAFYLCASRPGTGMTGELFFGEGSRLTVL.

V usage is TRBV5-5 and J usage is TRBJ1-5; 9 bases line up with TRBD1. The CDR3 covers 14 residues. The V gene's germline CDR1 is SGHKS and CDR2 YYEKEE (reference sequence). V lost 0 bases and J lost 7; bases outside the gene matches: 2. CDR3 nucleotide sequence: TGTGCCAGCAGCTTGGGGGGACAGGGCCAGCCCCAGCATTTT. Translated: CASSLGGQGQPQHF.

The sample holds one count of this clone. The rearrangement links TRBV5-1 to TRBJ2-7; TRBD2 aligns across 11 bases. Trimming at V came to 1 base and at J to 3 bases, leaving 0 bases not matched to a gene. The germline V gene has CDR1 SGHRS and CDR2 YFSETQ. The CDR3 has 14 amino acids. CDR3 in DNA: TGCGCCAGCAGCTTGACTAGCGGGAGCTACGAGCAGTACTTC. This codes for CASSLTSGSYEQYF.